This entry features one TCR beta chain sequence. The antigen remains undetermined. Profiled with immunoSEQ multiplex PCR; TCRdb holds only in-frame clones, not every one. The sample lists 50,000 to 65,000 clones, about 81% occurring once. The CDR3 has 10 residues. V dropped 5 bases and J dropped 8 bases, with 6 bases sitting between them. Germline assignment: CDR1 LNHDA and CDR2 SQIVND (reference sequence). This record comes from a study of a mutant IDH1 vaccine in newly diagnosed glioma. Looking at the study overall: The vaccination schedule gave patients eight doses in weeks 1, 3, 5, 7, 11, 15, 19 and 23. With temozolomide cycles, or 4-6 weeks after radiotherapy alone, vaccination was started. Treated patients were roughly 62% male, roughly 38% female, mean age about 41 years.

Time point: week 5, during vaccination. The study gave 300 ug of mutant IDH1 20-mer peptide per vaccine dose, with topical imiquimod. This rearrangement joins TRBV19 to TRBJ1-2; possibly TRBD1 for D (5 bases). The sequencing here drew on PBMCs, taken from a glioma patient whose treatment included an IDH1 peptide vaccine. The TCR comes from a young man with glioma. This CDR3 is CASSAGGYTF. The CDR3 nucleotides are TGTGCCAGTAGTGCAGGGGGCTACACCTTC.